The sequence of this TCR beta chain was determined in a study of beta chain features in type 1 diabetes. Study results and caveats: Researchers caution that PCR might favor shorter templates, equally among patients and controls. When Type 1 diabetes patients were examined, their TCRB CDR3s proved moderately but significantly shorter in all four CD4+ subsets.

Based on CD45RO/CCR7/CD25/CD127/CD95/CD27, CD4+ regulatory, stem cell-like memory, naive and central memory cells were sorted. Every sorted population was more than 95% pure. Only a few counts were recorded for this clone. What it recognizes is unknown. All of the isolated RNA was reverse transcribed, so expressed TCRB transcripts were sequenced. The method was immunoSEQ multiplex PCR; TCRdb's version includes in-frame clones alone and lacks a portion of them. Here the sample spans about 650,000 clones, about an eighth being singletons. Germline V gives CDR1 GTSNPN, CDR2 SVGIG (reference sequence). This CDR3 has 18 residues. Germline trimming cut 2 bases from V and 2 bases from J; bases unmatched to any gene: 9.

The rearrangement joins TRBV30 to TRBJ2-6, with 10 bases fitting TRBD1. The sequenced material came from naive CD4+ T cells from blood. The sequence was obtained from a young man with type 1 diabetes. The CDR3 DNA sequence: TGTGCCTGGAGTTCTCCGGGACAGGGGTCCACTGGGGCCAACGTCCTGACTTTC. Protein product: CAWSSPGQGSTGANVLTF.